The next 16 T cell receptor beta chains were all read from a single sample in a study of cytomegalovirus exposure and HLA in healthy donors. The PCR was carried out with 60 Vbeta primers and 13 Jbeta primers. Produced via immunoSEQ multiplex PCR; TCRdb's table is partial and in-frame only. The sample includes 40,000 or so clones, 90% to 95% of them seen just once. The specimen sequenced was PBMCs. Every receptor here comes from a woman between 18 and 29 years old in good health and CMV-seronegative.

Here the CDR3 reads CASSLRGGDLYEQYF. CDR3 DNA: TGTGCCAGCAGCCTCCGAGGCGGGGACCTATACGAGCAGTACTTC. The rearrangement links TRBV27 to TRBJ2-7; weak D call: TRBD2 (6 bases). The V end lost 6 bases, the J end lost 4 bases, and 19 bases lay between the germline ends. Germline lookup yields CDR1 MNHEY and CDR2 SMNVEV (reference sequence). This CDR3 contains 15 residues.

The V call is TRBV2, the J call TRBJ1-1, with D unclear. CDR1 is SNHLY and CDR2 is FYNNEI in the germline V gene. Trimming stripped 6 bases from V and 0 bases from J, with 8 bases between. This CDR3 is built from 13 residues. For the CDR3, the DNA is TGTGCCAGCAGCCCGACTATGAACACTGAAGCTTTCTTT. Its protein product is CASSPTMNTEAFF.

The chain carries TRBV5-1 and TRBJ1-1; D not certain. CDR1 is SGHRS, CDR2 YFSETQ, per germline. Trimming took off 0 bases at V and 0 bases at J, with 6 bases between the two ends. CDR3 size: 14 residues. CDR3 loop: CASSLVQMNTEAFF. As DNA, the CDR3 is TGCGCCAGCAGCTTGGTACAGATGAACACTGAAGCTTTCTTT. Full variable domain (rest looked up from reference TRBV5-1 and TRBJ1-1): KAGVTQTPRYLIKTRGQQVTLSCSPISGHRSVSWYQQTPGQGLQFLFEYFSETQRNKGNFPGRFSGRQFSNSRSEMNVSTLELGDSALYLCASSLVQMNTEAFFGQGTRLTVV.

The chain has TRBV4-3 and TRBJ1-3, with 7 bases aligning to TRBD1. In germline, CDR1 is LGHNA, CDR2 YSLEER. This CDR3 has 17 amino acids. J gave up 1 base and V 0 bases, and 6 bases lay outside the gene matches. Here the CDR3 reads CASSQDWAGGSGNTIYF. CDR3 DNA: TGCGCCAGCAGCCAAGATTGGGCAGGGGGGTCTGGAAACACCATATATTTT.

V usage is TRBV28 and J usage is TRBJ1-1; D unresolved. V was pared by 8 bases and J by 1 base, with 14 bases between. Looked up from germline, CDR1 is MDHEN and CDR2 is SYDVKM. The CDR3 length is 14 residues. Here the CDR3 reads CASGLPRRNTEAFF. The CDR3 bases are TGTGCCAGCGGCCTCCCTAGGAGGAACACTGAAGCTTTCTTT.

The V and J genes are TRBV5-1 and TRBJ2-1, with 7 bases lining up with TRBD1. CDR1 and CDR2 (germline): SGHRS, YFSETQ. The J segment lost 1 base and the V segment lost 3 bases, leaving 4 bases of the junction unmatched. CDR3 length equals 15 residues. The CDR3 coding sequence is TGCGCCAGCAGCTATGGGACAGATTCCTACAATGAGCAGTTCTTC. This gives the protein CASSYGTDSYNEQFF.

The genes are TRBV2 and TRBJ2-3; no firm D call. V was cut by 6 bases and J by 0 bases, with 10 bases left in between. CDR1 is SNHLY and CDR2 is FYNNEI in the germline V gene. The CDR3 length is 14 residues. The CDR3 DNA reads as TGTGCCAGCAGCTATACTTCTAGCACAGATACGCAGTATTTT. Residues: CASSYTSSTDTQYF.

A few counts support this clone. The V and J genes are TRBV28 and TRBJ2-3, with 8 bases lining up with TRBD1. The length of the CDR3 is 15 residues. In germline, CDR1 is MDHEN, CDR2 SYDVKM. The trim removed 6 bases at V and 3 bases at J, leaving 8 bases unmatched. The DNA of the CDR3 is TGTGCCAGCAGGAGGACAGGGAGCTTGACAGATACGCAGTATTTT. Translation: CASRRTGSLTDTQYF.

The V call is TRBV5-1, the J call TRBJ1-1; 7 nucleotides agree with TRBD1. The CDR3 runs to 15 residues. Per the germline V gene, CDR1 is SGHRS and CDR2 is YFSETQ. Trimming cost V 3 bases and J 4 bases; bases outside gene matches: 9. The CDR3 nucleotides are TGCGCCAGCAGCTCTATCGACAGGGTCGGCACTGAAGCTTTCTTT. It codes for CASSSIDRVGTEAFF.

The rearrangement joins TRBV7-2 to TRBJ2-7; 7 bases are shared with TRBD1. Germline V gives CDR1 SGHTA, CDR2 FQGNSA. The CDR3 has 15 residues. V gave up 5 bases and J gave up 1 base; unmatched junction bases: 8. CDR3 sequence (DNA): TGTGCCAGCAGCCGTACAGGGGCAAATTCCTACGAGCAGTACTTC. It specifies CASSRTGANSYEQYF.

The rearrangement joins TRBV5-5 to TRBJ2-7, with 13 bases that match TRBD2. Germline values: CDR1 SGHKS, CDR2 YYEKEE (reference sequence). V dropped 2 bases and J dropped 11; count of bases not matched to a gene: 7. This CDR3 region has 14 residues. CDR3 DNA sequence: TGTGCCAGCAGCTTCGGACTAGCGGGAGAGATGGAGTACTTC. The encoded protein is CASSFGLAGEMEYF. The whole variable domain, filled in from reference TRBV5-5 and TRBJ2-7, reads DAGVTQSPTHLIKTRGQQVTLRCSPISGHKSVSWYQQVLGQGPQFIFQYYEKEERGRGNFPDRFSARQFPNYSSELNVNALLLGDSALYLCASSFGLAGEMEYFGPGTRLTVT.

The chain joins TRBV9 to TRBJ2-3, with 9 bases that match TRBD1. The germline V gene has CDR1 SGDLS and CDR2 YYNGEE. CDR3 length equals 17 residues. V lost 4 bases to trimming and J lost 3 bases; unmatched junction nucleotides: 12. In DNA, the CDR3 is TGTGCCAGCAGCTACACCCCGGGACAGGGAGCGACAGATACGCAGTATTTT. Protein sequence: CASSYTPGQGATDTQYF. Together with reference TRBV9 and TRBJ2-3, the CDR3 gives the full variable domain: DSGVTQTPKHLITATGQRVTLRCSPRSGDLSVYWYQQSLDQGLQFLIQYYNGEERAKGNILERFSAQQFPDLHSELNLSSLELGDSALYFCASSYTPGQGATDTQYFGPGTRLTVL.

The CDR3 sequence: CASTPPGGTSYEQYF. CDR3 nucleotide sequence: TGTGCCAGCACCCCCCCCGGCGGAACGTCCTACGAGCAGTACTTC. The V and J genes are TRBV28 and TRBJ2-7; D not resolved. The CDR3 is 15 residues long. Germline V gives CDR1 MDHEN, CDR2 SYDVKM. V was clipped by 7 bases and J by 1 base, with 17 bases between them. Full variable domain (remainder filled in from reference TRBV28 and TRBJ2-7): DVKVTQSSRYLVKRTGEKVFLECVQDMDHENMFWYRQDPGLGLRLIYFSYDVKMKEKGDIPEGYSVSREKKERFSLILESASTNQTSMYLCASTPPGGTSYEQYFGPGTRLTVT.

This chain connects TRBV28 to TRBJ2-7; TRBD2 aligns across 10 bases. CDR3 length: 16 amino acids. V dropped 6 bases and J dropped 1; count of bases not matched to a gene: 9. Germline CDR1 and CDR2: MDHEN and SYDVKM. In DNA, the CDR3 is TGTGCCAGCAGCTCGCCTAGCGGGAGAGTGTCCTACGAGCAGTACTTC. It specifies CASSSPSGRVSYEQYF.

This rearrangement joins TRBV5-1 to TRBJ2-3; the match to TRBD2 covers 13 bases. J was trimmed by 15 bases and V by 0 bases; bases with no gene match: 10. Germline V CDR1 and CDR2: SGHRS, YFSETQ. This CDR3 region has 15 residues. CDR3 DNA: TGCGCCAGCAGCTTGGAAGGACTAGCGGGAGCTGCACAATATTTT. This gives the protein CASSLEGLAGAAQYF.

This clone was counted only a few times. The chain links TRBV19 to TRBJ2-1, with 8 bases that match TRBD1. The V gene end was trimmed by 0 bases and the J gene end by 4 bases; junction bases not matched to a gene: 2. CDR1 and CDR2 from the germline V gene are LNHDA and SQIVND (reference sequence). The CDR3 spans 15 residues. The DNA for the CDR3 is TGTGCCAGTAGTATAGACAGGGGGCAGTACAATGAGCAGTTCTTC. This codes for CASSIDRGQYNEQFF.